A single TCR beta chain is shown here with its context. Its antigen is currently unknown. This entry belongs to a study of cytomegalovirus exposure and HLA in healthy donors. Findings and caveats of the study: Later on, an analysis showed TCR association rates differing by HLA locus, with DRB1 the most and HLA-C the fewest. Presence/absence results assume similar sequencing depth per donor, which may not hold. Rarity marked most TCR sequences, yet some public TCRs occurred in many donors.

Vbeta (60) and Jbeta (13) primers were used in the PCR. Sequenced by immunoSEQ multiplex PCR; TCRdb stores in-frame clones only, minus some. This repertoire shows around 120,000 clones, around 83% found once; its top ten account for around 1.2%. Germline V CDR1 and CDR2: SGDLS, YYNGEE. The CDR3 is 15 amino acids. After removal of 3 bases from V and 7 bases from J, the junction contained 9 bases not matched to a gene. Sequencing was carried out using PBMCs. This TCR derives from a girl aged 2-10 years in good health and CMV-seronegative. This chain uses TRBV9 with TRBJ1-5, with 8 bases matching TRBD1. The CDR3 protein is CASSEGQVSGQPQHF. The DNA of the CDR3 is TGTGCCAGCAGCGAGGGACAGGTCTCCGGGCAGCCCCAGCATTTT.